Detailed here is one T cell receptor beta chain. Its antigen is unknown. This entry comes from a study of T cell repertoires in cytomegalovirus infection. Overall study: Recently described HLA-C-restricted plus well-studied HLA-B-restricted CMV epitopes were used. Through public TCR beta signatures, both CMV infection and matching HLA type were indicated. Whole-study results and caveats: Dominating the ex vivo response were TCR beta clonotypes that were CMV-specific and HLA-C-restricted.

The CDR3 length is 16 residues. With 7 bases clipped from V and 0 bases from J, the junction kept 6 bases outside the gene matches. The germline CDR1 and CDR2 sequences are SEHNR and FQNEAQ (reference sequence). TCRdb re-called the reads with MiXCR, one entry per CDR3 protein. Here the sample spans some 940,000 distinct CDR3 sequences, 30% to 40% being singletons. The sample here was cultured CD8+ T cells from PBMCs, taken from culture after CMV antigen stimulation. This receptor was taken from a human donor in good health (CMV status not recorded). Some clones in this sample may be carry-over from other donors' samples. The chain is built from TRBV7-9 and TRBJ2-5, with 12 bases lining up with TRBD2. This chain's CDR3 is CASTETSGRYQETQYF. The CDR3 DNA reads TGTGCCAGCACGGAAACTAGCGGGAGGTACCAAGAGACCCAGTACTTC.